This TCR beta chain was retrieved from a study of blood T cell repertoires in COVID-19. Study-level information: Samples representing acute and convalescent COVID-19 were sourced from the United States, Italy and Spain. PBMCs, B-cell-depleted T cells, or T cells provided the cDNA or gDNA that made up the material.

Original analysis: Amplifying reference gene primers gave estimates of nucleated cell counts. The repertoire was sequenced with immunoSEQ multiplex PCR; TCRdb's copy has only in-frame clones and lacks some. Clonal size and the V and J genes are those of that table, whereas D and trimming came from the DNA. The sample includes 200,000 to 250,000 clones, 92% of them seen just once. Germline V gene lookup returns CDR1 MNHEY and CDR2 SMNVEV (reference sequence). This CDR3 contains 13 residues. V was pared by 3 bases and J by 5 bases, with 11 bases between. Patients at the Seattle site were enrolled during active infection and followed longitudinally.

The sample was peripheral blood. The receptor comes from a man aged 55 to 69 with COVID-19, enrolled during active disease. V gene TRBV27 combines with J gene TRBJ2-7, with D possibly TRBD1 on 5 matching bases. CDR3 sequence (DNA): TGTGCCAGCAGTTTCAGGGCACCCCACGAGCAGTACTTC. This encodes CASSFRAPHEQYF.